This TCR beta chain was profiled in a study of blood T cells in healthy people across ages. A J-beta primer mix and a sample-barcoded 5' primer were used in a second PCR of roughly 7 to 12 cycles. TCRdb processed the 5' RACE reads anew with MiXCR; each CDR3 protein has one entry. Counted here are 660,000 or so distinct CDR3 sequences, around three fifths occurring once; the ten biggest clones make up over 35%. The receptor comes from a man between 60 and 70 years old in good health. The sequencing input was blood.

The CDR3 loop reads CASSPYLAGANVLTF. The CDR3 DNA follows: TGTGCCAGCAGTCCCTACTTAGCTGGGGCCAACGTCCTGACTTTC. V gene TRBV6-2 or TRBV6-3 combines with J gene TRBJ2-6; no clear D. V was trimmed by 5 bases and J by 2 bases, leaving 10 bases between them. This CDR3 spans 15 amino acids. Germline CDR1 reads MNHEY; CDR2 reads SVGEGT.